These 3 T cell receptor beta chains were all obtained from the same sample, sequenced in a study of blood T cell repertoires in COVID-19. The data were produced by immunoSEQ multiplex PCR, yet TCRdb's version contains in-frame clones alone and is incomplete. This table holds 84,000 or so clones, more than 65% found once. Sequenced sample: peripheral blood. The receptors stem from a man aged 65 to 79 with COVID-19, enrolled during active disease.

The rearrangement uses TRBV5-1 and TRBJ2-5; D gene uncertain. CDR3 length: 14 amino acids. Looked up from germline, CDR1 is SGHRS and CDR2 is YFSETQ. With 0 bases removed from V and 2 bases from J, the gap between germline ends came to 8 bases. The CDR3 sequence: CASSLGSEQETQYF. The CDR3 nucleotides are TGCGCCAGCAGCTTGGGTTCGGAGCAAGAGACCCAGTACTTC.

In DNA form, the CDR3 reads TGTGCCAGCAGACTGAGAAACACTGAAGCTTTCTTT. Translation: CASRLRNTEAFF. The V call is TRBV28, the J call TRBJ1-1, with no clear D. Germline assignment: CDR1 MDHEN and CDR2 SYDVKM. V lost 6 bases to trimming and J lost 2 bases, with 7 bases between them. This CDR3 has 12 amino acids.

This sequence joins TRBV30 and TRBJ1-1; D remains unclear. Trimming removed 8 bases from V and 5 bases from J, with 18 bases in between. The CDR3 totals 13 residues. The germline V gene encodes CDR1 GTSNPN and CDR2 SVGIG (reference sequence). The CDR3 protein is CAENPGSVTEAFF. The CDR3 DNA reads TGTGCCGAGAACCCGGGTTCGGTGACTGAAGCTTTCTTT.